These T cell receptor beta chains were read from a single sample in a study of cytomegalovirus exposure and HLA in healthy donors. Libraries were prepared by immunoSEQ multiplex PCR; TCRdb keeps only in-frame clonotypes and omits some of them. This sample has around 160,000 clones, with over 80% found just once. The specimen sequenced was PBMCs. The receptors stem from a human donor in good health. Both conserved end residues are part of each CDR3. A D gene is named only where the DNA matches it firmly. Clone size is given for some rows only: seen once, a few or many times, or a class if the clone is expanded.

TRBV19	-	15	-	TRBJ2-1	CASSIGGGLGNEQFF	TGTGCCAGTAGTATAGGGGGGGGGCTCGGCAATGAGCAGTTCTTC
TRBV2	few	13	-	TRBJ1-1	CASSASHNTEAFF	TGTGCCAGCAGTGCGAGTCATAACACTGAAGCTTTCTTT
TRBV6-1	-	15	-	TRBJ2-5	CASSARATGRETQYF	TGTGCCAGCAGTGCCCGGGCTACAGGGCGGGAGACCCAGTACTTC
TRBV7-8	-	14	TRBD2	TRBJ2-3	CASSLFGGADTQYF	TGTGCCAGCAGCTTATTTGGGGGGGCAGATACGCAGTATTTT
TRBV5-6	-	15	TRBD1	TRBJ2-7	CASSPQQGVPYEQYF	TGTGCCAGCAGCCCCCAACAGGGGGTCCCCTACGAGCAGTACTTC
TRBV11-3	-	14	-	TRBJ1-1	CASSLERGNTEAFF	TGTGCCAGCAGCTTAGAAAGGGGGAACACTGAAGCTTTCTTT
TRBV7-3	-	20	TRBD2	TRBJ2-7	CASSLTFLASGGAFFYEQYF	TGTGCCAGCAGCTTAACGTTTCTTGCTAGCGGGGGGGCCTTTTTTTACGAGCAGTACTTC
TRBV7-2	-	14	TRBD2	TRBJ2-5	CASSRPTSGETQYF	TGTGCCAGCAGCAGGCCGACTAGCGGTGAGACCCAGTACTTC
TRBV13	-	15	TRBD1	TRBJ2-7	CASSLAGGASYEQYF	TGTGCCAGCAGCCTGGCAGGGGGCGCTTCCTACGAGCAGTACTTC
TRBV9	-	15	TRBD2	TRBJ2-3	CASSATGGPTDTQYF	TGTGCCAGCAGCGCCACGGGGGGGCCAACAGATACGCAGTATTTT
TRBV4-1	-	15	-	TRBJ2-1	CASSPSDRPYNEQFF	TGCGCCAGCAGCCCCAGTGACAGGCCCTACAATGAGCAGTTCTTC
TRBV27	-	16	TRBD2	TRBJ2-7	CASSLSRLAGIYEQYF	TGTGCCAGCAGTTTATCGAGACTAGCGGGGATCTACGAGCAGTACTTC